The subject of this entry is one T cell receptor beta chain. CDR3 length: 11 amino acids. The germline gives CDR1 ENHRY, CDR2 SYGVKD. Between the trimmed V and J ends, which lost 4 bases and 3 bases, there was a span of 3 bases. The sample is drawn from a study of control samples from healthy donors and cancer patients. The assay was immunoSEQ multiplex PCR, and TCRdb's table has in-frame clones only and misses some. Of about 80,000 clones in the sample, about nine tenths were seen once. This receptor was identified in a man aged 45-65 years in good health. The V and J genes are TRBV10-3 and TRBJ1-2; no firm D call. Sample: blood. The CDR3 region is CAISADYGYTF. CDR3 DNA: TGTGCCATCAGTGCCGACTATGGCTACACCTTC.